This T cell receptor beta chain was captured in a study of blood T cells in healthy people across ages. The germline V gene has CDR1 SGDLS and CDR2 YYNGEE. CDR3 length: 16 residues. The second PCR ran roughly 7 to 12 cycles with a sample-barcoded 5' primer and J-beta primers. From each sample, at least 3 million paired-end reads containing CDR3 were obtained. TCRdb re-derived calls from the 5' RACE reads in MiXCR, one entry per CDR3 protein. The table includes approximately 600,000 distinct CDR3 sequences, roughly 53% detected once. This clonotype showed up just once. The J gene is TRBJ2-4, the V gene TRBV9, with 8 bases fitting TRBD2. The J call may be wrong; the DNA end is better matched by TRBJ2-5. This receptor was obtained from a man in his fifties or sixties in good health. The sequenced sample consisted of blood. The CDR3 coding sequence is TGTGCCAGCAGCACCGGACGGACTAGCTCGGAGGAGACCCAGTACTTC. The encoded protein is CASSTGRTSSEETQYF.